Listed below are T cell receptor beta chains from one sample, sequenced in a study of CD8+ T cells in alopecia areata. Data came from immunoSEQ multiplex PCR; TCRdb stores just in-frame clones and leaves some out. The data show roughly 92,000 clones, over 70% seen once. This material consisted of CD8+ T cells sorted from blood, taken at approximately week 45, from a patient treated with tofacitinib. The source of these receptors is a human donor with alopecia areata. The CDR3 runs from the conserved cysteine through the conserved F or W. D genes are given only for firm matches. Size tells how often a clone was seen (once, few, many) or the class of an expanded clone, and some rows leave it out.

d_gene,v_gene,j_gene,abundance,CDR3nt,CDR3aa
TRBD1,TRBV14,TRBJ1-2,.,TGTGCCAGCAGCTCTACAGGGGGATTAAAGTATGGCTACACCTTC,CASSSTGGLKYGYTF
.,TRBV4-1,TRBJ2-5,.,TGCGCCAGCAGCCAAGATTGGGAAGAGACCCAGTACTTC,CASSQDWEETQYF
.,TRBV14,TRBJ2-1,few,TGTGCCAGCAGCCAAGTGATTGGTTATGAGCAGTTCTTC,CASSQVIGYEQFF
TRBD1,TRBV28,TRBJ1-1,once,TGTGCCAGCAGGGAACAGGGGGAGGGTACTGAAGCTTTCTTT,CASREQGEGTEAFF
.,TRBV6-6,TRBJ1-2,.,TGTGCCAGCAACCCTACGGGTCGCGTTGGCGTGAGTGGCTACACCTTC,CASNPTGRVGVSGYTF
TRBD1,TRBV7-9,TRBJ1-1,.,TGTGCCAGCAGCTCGAACCTTTTACCGACAGGGCACCAGCATGAAGCTTTCTTT,CASSSNLLPTGHQHEAFF
.,TRBV7-9,TRBJ1-2,.,TGTGCCAGCAGCAATCAAGGAACTAACTATGGCTACACCTTC,CASSNQGTNYGYTF
.,TRBV27,TRBJ1-1,.,TGTGCCAGCAGCAAGACAGGCCTACTGAACACTGAAGCTTTCTTT,CASSKTGLLNTEAFF
.,TRBV27,TRBJ2-3,.,TGTGCCAGCAGTCCCCGGGACGGAGACACAGATACGCAGTATTTT,CASSPRDGDTDTQYF
.,TRBV10-3,TRBJ1-1,.,TGTGCCATCAGTGTCACAGGGAACACTGAAGCTTTCTTT,CAISVTGNTEAFF
.,TRBV5-6,TRBJ1-4,.,TGTGCCAGCAGCTCAATCGACGTGGCGGGAATTGAAAAACTGTTTTTT,CASSSIDVAGIEKLFF
TRBD1,TRBV4-3,TRBJ1-4,.,TGCGCCAGCAGCCAGGGACAGGGAAATGAAAAACTGTTTTTT,CASSQGQGNEKLFF
TRBD1,TRBV6-5,TRBJ2-1,.,TGTGCCAGCAGTTACTCGACTGGACAGGTATTCAATGAGCAGTTCTTC,CASSYSTGQVFNEQFF
TRBD2,TRBV6-4,TRBJ2-3,.,TGTGCCAGCAGTGAGACCCCCAGCGGGGCCACAGATACGCAGTATTTT,CASSETPSGATDTQYF
.,TRBV7-9,TRBJ2-7,once,TGTGCCAGCAGCTTAGGTCCGGGGGTTGGTTACGAGCAGTACTTC,CASSLGPGVGYEQYF
.,TRBV20-1,TRBJ2-3,.,TGCAGTGCTAGAGAAAGCTTAGAGTATTTT,CSARESLEYF